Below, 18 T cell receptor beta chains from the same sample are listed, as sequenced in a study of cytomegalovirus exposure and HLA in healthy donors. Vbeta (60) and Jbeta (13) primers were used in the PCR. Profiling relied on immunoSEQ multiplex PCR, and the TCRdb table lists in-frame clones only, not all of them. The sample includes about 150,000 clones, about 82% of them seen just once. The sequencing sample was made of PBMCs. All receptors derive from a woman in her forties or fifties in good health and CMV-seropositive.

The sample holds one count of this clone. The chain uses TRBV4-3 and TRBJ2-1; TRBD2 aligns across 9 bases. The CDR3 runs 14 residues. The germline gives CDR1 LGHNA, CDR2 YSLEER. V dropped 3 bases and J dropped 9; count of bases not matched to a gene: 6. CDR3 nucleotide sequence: TGCGCCAGCAGCCATAGCGGGAGTATGGGTGAGCAGTTCTTC. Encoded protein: CASSHSGSMGEQFF.

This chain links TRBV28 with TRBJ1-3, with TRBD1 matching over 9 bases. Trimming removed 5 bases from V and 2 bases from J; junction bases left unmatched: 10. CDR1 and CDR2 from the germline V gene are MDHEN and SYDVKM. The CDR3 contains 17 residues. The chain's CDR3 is CASSRPGTGNTGNTIYF. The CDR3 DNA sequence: TGTGCCAGCAGTCGTCCCGGGACAGGGAATACTGGAAACACCATATATTTT.

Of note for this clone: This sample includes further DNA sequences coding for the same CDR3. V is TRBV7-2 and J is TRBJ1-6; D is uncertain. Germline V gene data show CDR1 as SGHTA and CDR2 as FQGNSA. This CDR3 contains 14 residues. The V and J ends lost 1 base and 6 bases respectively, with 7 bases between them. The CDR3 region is CASSLGGVNSPLHF. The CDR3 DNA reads TGTGCCAGCAGCTTAGGTGGAGTTAATTCACCCCTCCACTTT.

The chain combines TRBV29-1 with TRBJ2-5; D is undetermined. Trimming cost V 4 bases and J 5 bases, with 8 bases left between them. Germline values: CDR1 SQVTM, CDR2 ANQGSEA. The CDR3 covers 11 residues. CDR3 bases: TGCAGCGTTGTATTTGTGGAGACCCAGTACTTC. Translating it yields CSVVFVETQYF.

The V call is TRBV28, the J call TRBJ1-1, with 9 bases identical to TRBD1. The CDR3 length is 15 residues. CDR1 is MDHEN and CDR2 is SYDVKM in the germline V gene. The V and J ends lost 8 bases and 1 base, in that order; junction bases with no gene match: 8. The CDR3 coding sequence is TGTGCCAGCCATTTACAGGGGGCGGCGAACACTGAAGCTTTCTTT. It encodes CASHLQGAANTEAFF.

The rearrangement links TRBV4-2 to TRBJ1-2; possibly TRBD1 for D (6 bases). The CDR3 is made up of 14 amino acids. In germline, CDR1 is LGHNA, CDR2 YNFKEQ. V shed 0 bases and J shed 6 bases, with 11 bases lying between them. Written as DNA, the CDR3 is TGTGCCAGCAGCCAAGACAGGGGAGCAGATGGCTACACCTTC. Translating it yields CASSQDRGADGYTF.

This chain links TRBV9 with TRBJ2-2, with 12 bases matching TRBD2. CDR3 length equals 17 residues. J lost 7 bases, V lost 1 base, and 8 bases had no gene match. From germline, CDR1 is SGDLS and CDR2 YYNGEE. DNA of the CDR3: TGTGCCAGCAGCGTACTAGCGGGGGGGCGTCGGGGCGGGGAGCTGTTTTTT. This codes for CASSVLAGGRRGGELFF. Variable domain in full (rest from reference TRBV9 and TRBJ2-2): DSGVTQTPKHLITATGQRVTLRCSPRSGDLSVYWYQQSLDQGLQFLIQYYNGEERAKGNILERFSAQQFPDLHSELNLSSLELGDSALYFCASSVLAGGRRGGELFFGEGSRLTVL.

CDR3: CASRPTRSGANVLTF. The CDR3 nucleotides are TGTGCCAGCAGACCGACACGGTCTGGGGCCAACGTCCTGACTTTC. The rearrangement joins TRBV5-8 to TRBJ2-6; the D is unclear. Germline lookup yields CDR1 SGHTS and CDR2 YDEGEE. Trimming left V 5 bases short and J 1 base short, with 10 bases between. The CDR3 length is 15 residues.

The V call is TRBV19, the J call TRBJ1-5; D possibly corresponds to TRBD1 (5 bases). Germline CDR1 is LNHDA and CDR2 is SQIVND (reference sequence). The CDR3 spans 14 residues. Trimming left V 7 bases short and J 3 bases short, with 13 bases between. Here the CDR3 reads CASTAGLNNQPQHF. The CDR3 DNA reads TGTGCCAGTACTGCGGGACTGAACAATCAGCCCCAGCATTTT.

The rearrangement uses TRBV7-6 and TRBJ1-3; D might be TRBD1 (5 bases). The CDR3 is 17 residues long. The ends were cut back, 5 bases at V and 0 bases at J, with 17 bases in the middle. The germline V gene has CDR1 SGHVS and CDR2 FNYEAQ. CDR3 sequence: CASSLRAGGGSGNTIYF. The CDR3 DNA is TGTGCCAGCAGCCTAAGGGCGGGCGGGGGCTCTGGAAACACCATATATTTT.

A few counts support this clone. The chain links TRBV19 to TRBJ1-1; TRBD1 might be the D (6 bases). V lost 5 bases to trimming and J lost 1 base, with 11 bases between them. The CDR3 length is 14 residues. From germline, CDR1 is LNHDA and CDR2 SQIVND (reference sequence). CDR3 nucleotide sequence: TGTGCCAGTAGTGGTCGACAGGAGAACACTGAAGCTTTCTTT. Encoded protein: CASSGRQENTEAFF.

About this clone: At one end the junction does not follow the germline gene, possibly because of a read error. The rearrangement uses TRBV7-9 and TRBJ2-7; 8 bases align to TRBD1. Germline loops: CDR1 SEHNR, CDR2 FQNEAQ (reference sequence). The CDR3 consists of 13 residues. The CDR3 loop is CSSTIRQGSEQYF. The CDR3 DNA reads TGTTCCAGCACTATACGACAGGGGAGTGAGCAGTACTTC.

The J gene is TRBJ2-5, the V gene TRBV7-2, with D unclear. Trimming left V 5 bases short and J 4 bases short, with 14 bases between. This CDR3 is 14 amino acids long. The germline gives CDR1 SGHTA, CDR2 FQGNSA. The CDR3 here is CASSPRRARETQYF. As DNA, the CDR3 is TGTGCCAGCAGCCCACGACGAGCGCGAGAGACCCAGTACTTC.

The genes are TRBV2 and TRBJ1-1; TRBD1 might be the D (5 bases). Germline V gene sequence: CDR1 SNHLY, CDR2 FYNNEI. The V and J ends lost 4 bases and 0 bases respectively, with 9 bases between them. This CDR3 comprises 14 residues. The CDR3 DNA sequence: TGTGCCAGCAGTGTTCGACAGTTGAACACTGAAGCTTTCTTT. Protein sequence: CASSVRQLNTEAFF.

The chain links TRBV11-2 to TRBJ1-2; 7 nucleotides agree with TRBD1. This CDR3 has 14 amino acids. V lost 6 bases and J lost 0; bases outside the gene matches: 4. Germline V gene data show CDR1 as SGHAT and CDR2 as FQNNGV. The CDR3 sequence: CASSQQGSNYGYTF. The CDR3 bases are TGTGCCAGCAGTCAACAGGGGTCTAACTATGGCTACACCTTC.

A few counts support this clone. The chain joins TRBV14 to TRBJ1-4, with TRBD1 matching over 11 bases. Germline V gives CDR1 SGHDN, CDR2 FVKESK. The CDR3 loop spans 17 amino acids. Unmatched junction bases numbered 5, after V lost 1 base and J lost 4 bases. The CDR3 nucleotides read TGTGCCAGCAGCCAAGGGACAGGGGGCGCGTTTAATGAAAAACTGTTTTTT. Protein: CASSQGTGGAFNEKLFF.

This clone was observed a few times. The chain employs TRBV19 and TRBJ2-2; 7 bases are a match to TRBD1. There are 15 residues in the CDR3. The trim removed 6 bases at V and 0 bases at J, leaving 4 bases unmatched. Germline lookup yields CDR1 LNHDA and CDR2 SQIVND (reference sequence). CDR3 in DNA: TGTGCCAGTAGGAGGGACAGTACGAACACCGGGGAGCTGTTTTTT. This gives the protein CASRRDSTNTGELFF.

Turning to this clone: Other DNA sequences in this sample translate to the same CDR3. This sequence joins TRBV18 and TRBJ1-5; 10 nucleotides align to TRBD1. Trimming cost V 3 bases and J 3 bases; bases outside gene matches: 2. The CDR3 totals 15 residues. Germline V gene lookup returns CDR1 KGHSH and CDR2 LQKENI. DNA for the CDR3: TGTGCCAGCTCACCCCGACAGGGGGCCAATCAGCCCCAGCATTTT. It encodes CASSPRQGANQPQHF. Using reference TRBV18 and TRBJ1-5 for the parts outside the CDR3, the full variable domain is NAGVMQNPRHLVRRRGQEARLRCSPMKGHSHVYWYRQLPEEGLKFMVYLQKENIIDESGMPKERFSAEFPKEGPSILRIQQVVRGDSAAYFCASSPRQGANQPQHFGDGTRLSIL.